This is a list of T cell receptor beta chains from one sample in a study of blood T cell repertoires in COVID-19. Using immunoSEQ multiplex PCR, the repertoire was profiled, and TCRdb retains in-frame clones only, with some absent. There are about 180,000 clones in the sample; about nine tenths occur only once, and 3.5% to 5% lies in the top ten. Sequenced material: peripheral blood. These receptors were obtained from a woman aged 25-40 years with acute or convalescent COVID-19. Both conserved end residues are part of each CDR3. Fields, in order: J gene, D gene, V gene, clone size, CDR3 DNA, CDR3 protein. The D gene is left open where the match is weak. Clone size is shown for a subset of rows, as once, few, many or a class of expanded clone.

TRBJ1-6	.	TRBV19	.	TGTGCCAGTAGTCGGCAGGGGAGCTCCTATAATTCACCCCTCCACTTT	CASSRQGSSYNSPLHF
TRBJ2-3	.	TRBV27	.	TGTGCCAGCAGTTTATCTCTAGCTGGCACAGATACGCAGTATTTT	CASSLSLAGTDTQYF
TRBJ1-6	.	TRBV28	.	TGTGCCAGCAGTTTCCCCAGGGATTCACCCCTCCACTTT	CASSFPRDSPLHF
TRBJ2-7	.	TRBV6-5	.	TGTGCCAGCATGAGCGGACCATACGAGCAGTACTTC	CASMSGPYEQYF
TRBJ2-7	.	TRBV24-1	.	TGTGCCACCAGTGACGCGGGTTCCTCCTACGAGCAGTACTTC	CATSDAGSSYEQYF
TRBJ2-1	.	TRBV28	.	TGTGCCAGCAGTTGGAGAAATGAGCAGTTCTTC	CASSWRNEQFF
TRBJ1-5	.	TRBV28	.	TGTGCCAGCAGGGGCACCAATCAGCCCCAGCATTTT	CASRGTNQPQHF
TRBJ2-5	.	TRBV14	.	TGTGCCAGCAGCCGGACCGGGATTCAAGAGACCCAGTACTTC	CASSRTGIQETQYF
TRBJ2-5	.	TRBV25-1	.	TGTGCCAGCAGTGAAGTCGGGAAAGAGACCCAGTACTTC	CASSEVGKETQYF
TRBJ1-6	.	TRBV28	.	TGTGCCAGCAGTTCCCCCGGGACAAATTTTGGTAATTCACCCCTCCACTTT	CASSSPGTNFGNSPLHF
TRBJ2-5	.	TRBV5-1	.	TGCGCCAGCAGCTTTAAAGAGACCCAGTACTTC	CASSFKETQYF
TRBJ2-6	.	TRBV5-1	.	TGCGCCAGCAGCTGGGGAGACAGGACTGGGGCCAACGTCCTGACTTTC	CASSWGDRTGANVLTF
TRBJ1-1	TRBD1	TRBV28	.	TGTGCCACATCCGGGACAGGGGGCCGTCGACCTATGAACACTGAAGCTTTCTTT	CATSGTGGRRPMNTEAFF
TRBJ1-2	.	TRBV5-1	.	TGCGCCAGCAATGACGGTGTGGAGGGCTACACCTTC	CASNDGVEGYTF
TRBJ2-1	TRBD2	TRBV7-9	.	TGTGCCAGCAGCTTCGGGGCGGGAGGAGAGTTCTTC	CASSFGAGGEFF
TRBJ2-1	.	TRBV12-3/TRBV12-4	.	TGTGCCAGCAGTTTCGGGACTTTGAGTGAGCAGTTCTTC	CASSFGTLSEQFF
TRBJ1-6	.	TRBV20-1	.	TGCAGTGTACAGGGCATCGGGTCCCTCCACTTT	CSVQGIGSLHF
TRBJ2-7	.	TRBV30	.	TGTGCCTGGAGTGTCCGTCACGAGCAGTACTTC	CAWSVRHEQYF
TRBJ2-5	TRBD1	TRBV6-1	.	TGTGCCAGCCACAGGGGCGGGGAGACCCAGTACTTC	CASHRGGETQYF
TRBJ2-7	.	TRBV28	.	TGTGCCAGCAGGGAACTAGCATCCGAGCAGTACTTC	CASRELASEQYF
TRBJ2-1	.	TRBV5-1	.	TGCGCCAGCAGCTTGGTAGGGGGCTCCTACAATGAGCAGTTCTTC	CASSLVGGSYNEQFF
TRBJ2-1	.	TRBV28	few	TGTGCCAGCATGTGGAGCTCCTACAATGAGCAGTTCTTC	CASMWSSYNEQFF
TRBJ1-6	TRBD1	TRBV30	few	TGTGCCTGGAGTATGGACAGGGGGAGATCACCCCTCCACTTT	CAWSMDRGRSPLHF
TRBJ1-1	.	TRBV5-1	.	TGCGCCAGCAGCTTGGTGGCAGGTTACACTGAAGCTTTCTTT	CASSLVAGYTEAFF
TRBJ1-3	TRBD1	TRBV19	.	TGTGCCAGTATGGACAGGATGAACACCATATATTTT	CASMDRMNTIYF
TRBJ1-4	TRBD1	TRBV28	.	TGTGCCAGCAGTTCCCGGGGACAGGGGCCTGAAAAACTGTTTTTT	CASSSRGQGPEKLFF
TRBJ2-7	TRBD1	TRBV2	.	TGTGCCAGCAGTGAACAGGGGGTAGGGTACGAGCAGTACTTC	CASSEQGVGYEQYF
TRBJ2-7	.	TRBV2	.	TGTGCCAGCTCGAGGCGGGAACCCCCCGAGCAGTACTTC	CASSRREPPEQYF
TRBJ1-5	TRBD1	TRBV28	.	TGTGCCAGCAGCTCCTGGACAGGGACGGGGCAGCCCCAGCATTTT	CASSSWTGTGQPQHF
TRBJ2-5	TRBD1	TRBV3-1/TRBV3-2	.	TGTGCCAGCAGCCGCCTAAGCGGACAGGTCCAAGAGACCCAGTACTTC	CASSRLSGQVQETQYF
TRBJ2-5	.	TRBV28	.	TGTGCCAGCAGTCTACAGCAAGAGACCCAGTACTTC	CASSLQQETQYF
TRBJ2-5	.	TRBV2	.	TGTGCCAGCAGTGAAGTGTGGGACACCAAAGAGACCCAGTACTTC	CASSEVWDTKETQYF
TRBJ2-7	TRBD2	TRBV11-2	.	TGTGCCAGCAGCCCCGGGACTAGCGGCTCCTACGAGCAGTACTTC	CASSPGTSGSYEQYF
TRBJ2-2	TRBD2	TRBV5-1	.	TGCGCCAGCAGCTTCCGTGGGGGAGGGACCGGGGAGCTGTTTTTT	CASSFRGGGTGELFF
TRBJ2-1	TRBD2	TRBV2	.	TGTGCCAGCGGAGTAGCGGGAGTGGGGGCTAGCTCCTACAATGAGCAGTTCTTC	CASGVAGVGASSYNEQFF
TRBJ2-2	.	TRBV9	few	TGTGCCAGCGGACTAAACACCGGGGAGCTGTTTTTT	CASGLNTGELFF
TRBJ2-3	TRBD2	TRBV30	.	TGTGCCTGGGCGACGGGAGGGACAGATACGCAGTATTTT	CAWATGGTDTQYF
TRBJ2-2	TRBD2	TRBV28	.	TGTGCCAGCAGTTTGGGCCGAGCGGGAGTGGACACCGGGGAGCTGTTTTTT	CASSLGRAGVDTGELFF
TRBJ2-7	.	TRBV27	.	TGTGCCAGCAGCACCGGCACCCACCCAGGAGAGCAGTACTTC	CASSTGTHPGEQYF
TRBJ1-5	.	TRBV27	.	TGTGCCAGCAGGAACGGGTGGGGCAATCAGCCCCAGCATTTT	CASRNGWGNQPQHF
TRBJ2-1	TRBD1	TRBV5-1	.	TGCGCCAGCAGCTTTTCGGGACAGCAAAATGAGCAGTTCTTC	CASSFSGQQNEQFF